The 9 T cell receptor beta chains below were found in one sample sequenced in a study of cytomegalovirus exposure and HLA in healthy donors. 60 Vbeta and 13 Jbeta primers were used in PCR. The protocol was immunoSEQ multiplex PCR, while the TCRdb copy is restricted to in-frame clones and leaves out a portion. The sample has roughly 190,000 clones, around four fifths seen once; the top ten hold over 2%. The sample taken for sequencing was PBMCs. These receptors were obtained from a woman in her forties or fifties in good health and CMV-seropositive.

This chain connects TRBV9 to TRBJ2-1, with TRBD2 matching over 10 bases. The V segment lost 4 bases and the J segment 8 bases; nucleotides outside the gene matches: 9. Germline CDR1 SGDLS, CDR2 YYNGEE. The CDR3 contains 15 residues. CDR3 coding DNA: TGTGCCAGCAGCCCAAGCGGGGGGGCCTTATATGAGCAGTTCTTC. Translating it yields CASSPSGGALYEQFF.

V is TRBV18 and J is TRBJ1-5, with TRBD1 as a possible D gene (6 bases). Germline V gene data show CDR1 as KGHSH and CDR2 as LQKENI. V was pared by 5 bases and J by 4 bases, with 9 bases between. This CDR3 is built from 13 residues. The CDR3 DNA reads as TGTGCCAGCTCAGACGACAGGAATCAGCCCCAGCATTTT. Protein sequence: CASSDDRNQPQHF.

This clone was detected once. The chain has TRBV11-2 and TRBJ2-7, with 8 nucleotides matching TRBD2. The CDR3 extends over 16 amino acids. The V gene end was trimmed by 0 bases and the J gene end by 2 bases; junction bases not matched to a gene: 6. The germline V gene encodes CDR1 SGHAT and CDR2 FQNNGV. The CDR3 sequence: CASSLDGGSGAYEQYF. The CDR3 nucleotides are TGTGCCAGCAGCTTAGATGGTGGTAGCGGGGCCTACGAGCAGTACTTC.

The rearrangement joins TRBV19 to TRBJ1-2; 8 nucleotides line up with TRBD1. There are 15 residues in the CDR3. CDR1 and CDR2 (germline): LNHDA, SQIVND (reference sequence). V dropped 6 bases and J dropped 1; count of bases not matched to a gene: 7. DNA for the CDR3: TGTGCCAGTAGGCAATCAGGGGGCTATAACTATGGCTACACCTTC. This encodes CASRQSGGYNYGYTF.

J is TRBJ2-1 and V is TRBV7-2; TRBD2 matches at 8 bases. The length of the CDR3 is 17 residues. The germline V gene encodes CDR1 SGHTA and CDR2 FQGNSA. V shed 6 bases, J shed 8 bases, and the junction held 18 bases outside the gene matches. DNA of the CDR3: TGTGCCAGCAGTTTTACCCGGCGGGGACTAGGAAAGGATGAGCAGTTCTTC. Its translation is CASSFTRRGLGKDEQFF.

The count of this clone is one. A read error may account for a junction end that differs from germline. CDR3 amino acids: CATSSGVGKGQGDNQPQHF. For the CDR3, the DNA is TGTGCCACCAGCTCGGGCGTGGGGAAAGGACAGGGGGACAATCAGCCCCAGCATTTT. V and J are TRBV7-2 and TRBJ1-5, with 10 nucleotides matching TRBD1. The CDR3 runs 19 residues. The germline CDR1 and CDR2 sequences are SGHTA and FQGNSA.

As for this clone: Other DNA sequences in the sample encode the same CDR3. This rearrangement joins TRBV5-1 to TRBJ1-5; 8 bases match TRBD1. Germline CDR1 reads SGHRS; CDR2 reads YFSETQ. Trimming cost V 4 bases and J 5 bases; bases outside gene matches: 2. The CDR3 totals 13 residues. CDR3 DNA sequence: TGCGCCAGCAGCCTGGACAGGGATCAGCCCCAGCATTTT. Translating it yields CASSLDRDQPQHF.

V is TRBV27 and J is TRBJ2-7; 7 positions agree with TRBD1. J was trimmed by 5 bases and V by 4 bases; bases with no gene match: 11. From germline, CDR1 is MNHEY and CDR2 SMNVEV (reference sequence). This CDR3 contains 15 residues. The CDR3 DNA reads as TGTGCCAGCAGTTCCTTTCGGCAGGGGGTCCACGAGCAGTACTTC. It codes for CASSSFRQGVHEQYF.

The gene calls are TRBV18 and TRBJ2-1; 12 bases line up with TRBD2. The CDR3 consists of 15 residues. After removal of 5 bases from V and 6 bases from J, the junction contained 5 bases not matched to a gene. Germline V gene data show CDR1 as KGHSH and CDR2 as LQKENI. Here the CDR3 reads CASSLLLAGGNEQFF. The DNA of the CDR3 is TGTGCCAGCTCATTACTACTAGCGGGGGGCAATGAGCAGTTCTTC.